Listed below are T cell receptor beta chains from one sample, sequenced in a study of T cell responses to AZD1222 COVID-19 vaccine. Assay: immunoSEQ multiplex PCR; the TCRdb copy retains only in-frame clones and omits some. The table records roughly 270,000 clones, around 92% of them present only once. Material: peripheral blood, obtained 28 days after the second AZD1222 dose. Receptor source: an adult who received the AZD1222 COVID-19 vaccine. The conserved cysteine and the conserved F or W are not part of the CDR3 here. The order of the fields is J gene, V gene, CDR3 protein.

TRBJ2-3 TRBV18 ASSPQSLTDTQY
TRBJ1-5 TRBV12-3/TRBV12-4 ASSSLGGQPQH
TRBJ1-5 TRBV7-9 ASSPQGGSNQPQH
TRBJ2-3 TRBV28 ASTVIAGTDTQY
TRBJ2-7 TRBV7-9 ASTLLGSYEQY
TRBJ2-5 TRBV5-1 ASSSTSGGRETQY
TRBJ1-5 TRBV7-2 ASSFWVGGDQPQH
TRBJ2-7 TRBV27 ASSRQGSSYEQY
TRBJ1-5 TRBV6-5 ASSTHSGQPQH
TRBJ2-3 TRBV7-9 ASSPYLEDTQY
TRBJ1-4 TRBV28 ASSPTGEGEKLF
TRBJ1-2 TRBV6-2/TRBV6-3 ASSNFARQAGYT
TRBJ2-7 TRBV2 AGAATGGFEQY
TRBJ1-2 TRBV15 ATSPLRVNYGYT
TRBJ1-2 TRBV4-2 ASSQDFRSYGYT
TRBJ2-1 TRBV7-9 ASSRPLAGVGRNEQF
TRBJ1-2 TRBV21-1 ASTPMLNYGYT
TRBJ2-2 TRBV18 ASSPLQTNTGELF
TRBJ1-1 TRBV5-1 ASSLFRTGETEAF
TRBJ1-4 TRBV28 ASSSQGAREKLF
TRBJ2-2 TRBV5-1 ASRDQTANTGELF
TRBJ2-5 TRBV3-1/TRBV3-2 ASSQDGGPGGPRETQY
TRBJ2-3 TRBV5-1 ASSLEPGGDTQY
TRBJ1-4 TRBV30 AWSAPGEKLF
TRBJ1-5 TRBV5-1 ASSSAPGQPQH
TRBJ2-1 TRBV11-1 ASSNRQALGYNEQF
TRBJ1-1 TRBV7-2 ASSLGRAVEAF
TRBJ1-1 TRBV28 ASSSLMNTEAF
TRBJ2-2 TRBV15 ATSGGLDYGELF
TRBJ2-1 TRBV10-1 ASSEGRKRQF
TRBJ2-1 TRBV7-6 ASSLGGLAGDNEQF
TRBJ2-7 TRBV7-9 ASSLAGAVGQY
TRBJ1-4 TRBV18 ASSPAGQSEKLF
TRBJ1-6 TRBV7-2 ASSLAPSWNSPLH
TRBJ2-7 TRBV6-5 ASRGGTSGYEQY
TRBJ1-3 TRBV10-3 AIRLRERDVGNTIY
TRBJ1-1 TRBV19 ASSMGGIKSTEAF
TRBJ2-7 TRBV11-2 ASSLGGTSGRRYEQY
TRBJ2-7 TRBV5-4 ASSPRGTGTYEQY
TRBJ1-2 TRBV28 ASSWTGSYGYT
TRBJ1-5 TRBV28 ASSPDSSNQPQH
TRBJ2-3 TRBV15 ATSDPGRSDTQY
TRBJ1-2 TRBV5-6 ASSFNLLRGYGYT
TRBJ2-7 TRBV28 ASSLGGEPYEQY
TRBJ2-7 TRBV24-1 ATSRGQSYEQY
TRBJ2-3 TRBV2 ASTSSGGAYRSTQY
TRBJ2-4 TRBV30 AWSGGAGGNIQY
TRBJ1-2 TRBV3-1/TRBV3-2 ASIGFGHGYT
TRBJ2-3 TRBV7-9 ASTASTDTQY
TRBJ2-2 TRBV5-1 ASSLPQTGGELF
TRBJ2-1 TRBV5-4 ASSLALGQPYNEQF
TRBJ2-3 TRBV19 ASSLITVGRGTQY
TRBJ2-7 TRBV5-4 ASSLASGPGEQY
TRBJ1-1 TRBV19 ASRPALGLGEAF
TRBJ1-5 TRBV24-1 ATSDGQWGQPQH